This T cell receptor (beta chain) appears in the sequencing data of a study of T cell repertoires in cytomegalovirus infection. Looking at the study overall: It can be stated that public TCR beta signatures indicated CMV infection as well as a matching HLA type. Whole-study results and caveats: HLA-C-restricted CMV-specific TCR beta clonotypes were dominant in the ex vivo response.

Comments on this clonotype: Its cognate antigen is unknown.

TCRdb fed the reads into MiXCR, producing one record per CDR3 protein. The profile shows fewer than 1,000,000 distinct CDR3 sequences, around 31% of them singletons. Trimming took 1 base from V and 8 from J, leaving 18 bases between them. In germline, CDR1 is LNHDA, CDR2 SQIVND (reference sequence). This CDR3 is built from 16 residues. The sequence was obtained from a human donor in good health (CMV status not recorded). Some clones in this sample may be carry-over from other donors' samples. This sample comprised cultured CD8+ T cells from PBMCs, obtained from culture after CMV antigen stimulation. The rearrangement uses TRBV19 and TRBJ2-1, with D perhaps TRBD1 or TRBD2 (7 bases each). The CDR3 protein is CASSIVWQGGIDEQFF. CDR3 bases: TGTGCCAGTAGTATAGTTTGGCAGGGGGGGATCGATGAGCAGTTCTTC.